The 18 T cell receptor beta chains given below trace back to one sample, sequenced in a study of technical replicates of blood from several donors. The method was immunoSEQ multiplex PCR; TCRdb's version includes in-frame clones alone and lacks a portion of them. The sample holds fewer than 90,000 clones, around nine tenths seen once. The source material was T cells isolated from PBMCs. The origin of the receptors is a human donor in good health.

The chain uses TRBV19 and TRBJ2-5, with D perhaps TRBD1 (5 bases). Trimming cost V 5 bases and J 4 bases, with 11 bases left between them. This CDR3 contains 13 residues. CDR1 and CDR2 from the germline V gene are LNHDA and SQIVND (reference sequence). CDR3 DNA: TGTGCCAGTAGTGTAACAAGGGGAGAGACCCAGTACTTC. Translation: CASSVTRGETQYF.

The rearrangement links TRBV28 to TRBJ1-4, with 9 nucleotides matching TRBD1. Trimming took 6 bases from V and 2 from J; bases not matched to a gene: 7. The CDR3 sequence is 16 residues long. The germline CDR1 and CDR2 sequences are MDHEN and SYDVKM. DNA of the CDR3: TGTGCCAGCAGACCGGGACAGGGAGGCACTAATGAAAAACTGTTTTTT. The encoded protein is CASRPGQGGTNEKLFF. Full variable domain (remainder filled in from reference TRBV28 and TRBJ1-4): DVKVTQSSRYLVKRTGEKVFLECVQDMDHENMFWYRQDPGLGLRLIYFSYDVKMKEKGDIPEGYSVSREKKERFSLILESASTNQTSMYLCASRPGQGGTNEKLFFGSGTQLSVL.

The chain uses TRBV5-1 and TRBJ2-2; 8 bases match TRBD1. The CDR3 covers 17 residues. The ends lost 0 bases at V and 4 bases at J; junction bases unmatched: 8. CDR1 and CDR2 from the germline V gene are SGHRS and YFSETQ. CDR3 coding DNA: TGCGCCAGCAGCTTGGTGAGGACAGGGCAAGGCACCGGGGAGCTGTTTTTT. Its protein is CASSLVRTGQGTGELFF.

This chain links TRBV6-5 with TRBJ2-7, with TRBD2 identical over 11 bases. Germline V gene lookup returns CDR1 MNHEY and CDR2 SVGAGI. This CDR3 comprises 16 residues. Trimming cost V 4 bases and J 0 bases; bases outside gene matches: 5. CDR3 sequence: CASSWTSGRSSYEQYF. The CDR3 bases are TGTGCCAGCAGTTGGACTAGCGGGCGCAGCTCCTACGAGCAGTACTTC.

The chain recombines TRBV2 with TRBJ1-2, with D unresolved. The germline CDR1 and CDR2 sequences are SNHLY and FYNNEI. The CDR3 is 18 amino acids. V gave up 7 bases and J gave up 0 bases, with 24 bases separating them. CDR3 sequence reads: CASKTIYLGREANYGYTF. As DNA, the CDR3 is TGTGCCAGCAAAACAATTTACCTAGGACGGGAAGCTAACTATGGCTACACCTTC.

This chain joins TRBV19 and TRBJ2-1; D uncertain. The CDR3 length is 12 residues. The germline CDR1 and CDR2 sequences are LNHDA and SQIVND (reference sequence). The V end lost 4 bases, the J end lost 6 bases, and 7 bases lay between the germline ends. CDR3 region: CASSNSRNEQFF. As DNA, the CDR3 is TGTGCCAGTAGTAACAGCCGCAATGAGCAGTTCTTC. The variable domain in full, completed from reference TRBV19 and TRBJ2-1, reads DGGITQSPKYLFRKEGQNVTLSCEQNLNHDAMYWYRQDPGQGLRLIYYSQIVNDFQKGDIAEGYSVSREKKESFPLTVTSAQKNPTAFYLCASSNSRNEQFFGPGTRLTVL.

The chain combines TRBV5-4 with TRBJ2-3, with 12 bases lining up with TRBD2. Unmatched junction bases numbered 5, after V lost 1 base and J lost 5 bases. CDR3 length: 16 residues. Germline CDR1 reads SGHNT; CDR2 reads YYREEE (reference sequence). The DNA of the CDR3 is TGTGCCAGCAGCTTGAGGGCTAGCGGGAGGGAAGATACGCAGTATTTT. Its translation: CASSLRASGREDTQYF.

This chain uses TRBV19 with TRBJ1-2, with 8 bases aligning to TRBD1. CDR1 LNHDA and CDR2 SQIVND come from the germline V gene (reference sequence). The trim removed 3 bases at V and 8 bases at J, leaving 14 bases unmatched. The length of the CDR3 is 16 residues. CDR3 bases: TGTGCCAGTAGTATCTTGTTGGGACAGGATGCCTCCGGCTACACCTTC. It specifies CASSILLGQDASGYTF.

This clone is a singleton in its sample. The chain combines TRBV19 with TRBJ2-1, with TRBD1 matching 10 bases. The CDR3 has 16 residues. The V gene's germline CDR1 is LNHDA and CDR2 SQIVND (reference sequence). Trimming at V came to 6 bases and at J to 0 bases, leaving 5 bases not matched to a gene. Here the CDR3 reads CASRRQGASSYNEQFF. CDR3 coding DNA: TGTGCCAGTAGACGACAGGGGGCTTCCTCCTACAATGAGCAGTTCTTC.

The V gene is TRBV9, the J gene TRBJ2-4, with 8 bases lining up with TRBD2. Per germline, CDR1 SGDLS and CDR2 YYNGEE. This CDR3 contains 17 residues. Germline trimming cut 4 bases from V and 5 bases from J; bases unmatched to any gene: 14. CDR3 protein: CASSPEPGLAFQNIQYF. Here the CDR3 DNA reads TGTGCCAGCAGCCCTGAACCCGGACTAGCCTTTCAAAACATTCAGTACTTC.

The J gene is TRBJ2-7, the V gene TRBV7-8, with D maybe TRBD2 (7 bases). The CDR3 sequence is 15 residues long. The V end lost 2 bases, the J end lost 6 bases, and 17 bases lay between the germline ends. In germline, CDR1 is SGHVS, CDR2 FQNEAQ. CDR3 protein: CASSLKGGRESEQYF. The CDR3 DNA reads TGTGCCAGCAGCTTAAAGGGGGGGCGGGAGAGCGAGCAGTACTTC.

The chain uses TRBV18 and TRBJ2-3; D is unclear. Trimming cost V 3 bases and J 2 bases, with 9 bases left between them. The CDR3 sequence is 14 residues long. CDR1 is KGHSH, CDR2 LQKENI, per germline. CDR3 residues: CASSPGLSTDTQYF. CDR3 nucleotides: TGTGCCAGCTCACCGGGCCTTTCCACAGATACGCAGTATTTT.

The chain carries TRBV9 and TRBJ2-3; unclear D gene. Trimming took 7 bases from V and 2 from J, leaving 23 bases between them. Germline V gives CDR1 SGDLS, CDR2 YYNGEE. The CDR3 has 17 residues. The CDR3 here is CASGELSSDHITDTQYF. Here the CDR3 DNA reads TGTGCCAGCGGCGAACTCTCCTCCGATCATATCACAGATACGCAGTATTTT.

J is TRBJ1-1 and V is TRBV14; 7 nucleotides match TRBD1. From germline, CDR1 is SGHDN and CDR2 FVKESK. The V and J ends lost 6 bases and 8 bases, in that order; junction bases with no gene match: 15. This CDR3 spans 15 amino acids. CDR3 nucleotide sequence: TGTGCCAGCAGTCCTCTACAGGGGATAATCAGGGAAGCTTTCTTT. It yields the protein CASSPLQGIIREAFF.

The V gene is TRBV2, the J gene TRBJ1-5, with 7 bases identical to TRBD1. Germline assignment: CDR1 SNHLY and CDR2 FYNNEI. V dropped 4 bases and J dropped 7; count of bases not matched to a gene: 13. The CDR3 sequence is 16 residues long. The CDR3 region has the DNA TGTGCCAGCAGTGGTTTGGACAGGAGCTTTGGGCAGCCCCAGCATTTT. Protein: CASSGLDRSFGQPQHF.

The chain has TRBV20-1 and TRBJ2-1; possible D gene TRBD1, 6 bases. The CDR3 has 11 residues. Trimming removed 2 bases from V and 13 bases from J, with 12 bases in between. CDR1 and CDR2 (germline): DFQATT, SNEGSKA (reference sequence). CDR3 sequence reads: CSARPTGLQFF. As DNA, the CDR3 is TGCAGTGCTAGACCGACAGGTCTACAGTTCTTC.

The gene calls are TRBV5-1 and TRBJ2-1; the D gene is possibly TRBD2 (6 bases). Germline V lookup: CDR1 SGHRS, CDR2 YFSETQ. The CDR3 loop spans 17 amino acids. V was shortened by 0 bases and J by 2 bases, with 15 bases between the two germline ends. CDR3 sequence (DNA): TGCGCCAGCAGCTTGGACGTCGGGAGTAGCCCCTACAATGAGCAGTTCTTC. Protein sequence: CASSLDVGSSPYNEQFF.

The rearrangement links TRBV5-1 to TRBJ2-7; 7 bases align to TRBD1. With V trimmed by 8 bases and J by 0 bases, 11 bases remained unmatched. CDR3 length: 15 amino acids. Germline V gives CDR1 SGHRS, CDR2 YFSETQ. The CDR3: CASRTGTASSYEQYF. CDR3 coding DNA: TGCGCCAGTCGGACCGGGACAGCTAGCTCCTACGAGCAGTACTTC.